The 22 T cell receptor beta chains presented below share a single source sample, sequenced in a study of blood T cell repertoires in COVID-19. This table comes from immunoSEQ multiplex PCR, and its TCRdb copy is limited to in-frame clones, with some not included. Here the sample spans roughly 17,000 clones, approximately 86% being singletons. Sequencing was carried out using peripheral blood. The receptors here all came from a human donor in a cohort sampled during active COVID-19.

The gene calls are TRBV7-9 and TRBJ1-5; TRBD1 might be the D (5 bases). The CDR3 runs 15 residues. The V and J ends lost 8 bases and 2 bases respectively, with 16 bases between them. Germline loops: CDR1 SEHNR, CDR2 FQNEAQ (reference sequence). CDR3: CASGPLGGGNQPQHF. The CDR3 DNA is TGTGCCAGCGGCCCTCTCGGGGGGGGCAATCAGCCCCAGCATTTT. The whole variable domain, remainder taken from reference TRBV7-9 and TRBJ1-5, is DTGVSQNPRHKITKRGQNVTFRCDPISEHNRLYWYRQTLGQGPEFLTYFQNEAQLEKSRLLSDRFSAERPKGSFSTLEIQRTEQGDSAMYLCASGPLGGGNQPQHFGDGTRLSIL.

The V call is TRBV19, the J call TRBJ2-4; D unclear. CDR1 is LNHDA and CDR2 is SQIVND in the germline V gene (reference sequence). Trimming shortened V by 5 bases and J by 0 bases, and 14 bases separated the two germline ends. The CDR3 loop spans 16 amino acids. Here the CDR3 reads CASSPGGSKAKNIQYF. The CDR3 coding sequence is TGTGCCAGTAGTCCGGGTGGGTCAAAAGCCAAAAACATTCAGTACTTC.

This clone is a singleton in its sample. The chain joins TRBV10-2 to TRBJ2-7; tentative D call: TRBD1 (6 bases). The germline V gene has CDR1 WSHSY and CDR2 SAAADI. V lost 6 bases to trimming and J lost 7 bases, with 19 bases between them. The CDR3 loop spans 14 amino acids. Here the CDR3 DNA reads TGCGCCAGCAGGGCGGCAGGGGCCCCAGGGGAGCAGTACTTC. It translates to CASRAAGAPGEQYF.

The chain employs TRBV19 and TRBJ1-1, with TRBD1 as a possible D gene (6 bases). Trimming left V 2 bases short and J 1 base short, with 17 bases between. The CDR3 has 17 residues. CDR1 LNHDA and CDR2 SQIVND come from the germline V gene (reference sequence). CDR3 sequence: CASSITASGAANTEAFF. The CDR3 region has the DNA TGTGCCAGTAGTATAACGGCCTCAGGGGCCGCGAACACTGAAGCTTTCTTT. The whole variable domain, remainder taken from reference TRBV19 and TRBJ1-1, is DGGITQSPKYLFRKEGQNVTLSCEQNLNHDAMYWYRQDPGQGLRLIYYSQIVNDFQKGDIAEGYSVSREKKESFPLTVTSAQKNPTAFYLCASSITASGAANTEAFFGQGTRLTVV.

The V and J genes are TRBV6-2 or TRBV6-3 and TRBJ2-3, with 11 bases that match TRBD1. The J segment lost 5 bases and the V segment lost 2 bases, leaving 3 bases of the junction unmatched. The length of the CDR3 is 15 residues. The V gene's germline CDR1 is MNHEY and CDR2 SVGEGT. The CDR3 DNA is TGTGCCAGCAGTTACCAGGACAGGGGGCGAGATACGCAGTATTTT. Translated: CASSYQDRGRDTQYF.

The chain combines TRBV4-3 with TRBJ1-4, with D possibly matching TRBD1 (5 bases). Trimming shortened V by 1 base and J by 10 bases, and 10 bases separated the two germline ends. The CDR3 is 13 amino acids. Germline CDR1 is LGHNA and CDR2 is YSLEER. This CDR3 is CASSQGAGLKLFF. CDR3 coding DNA: TGCGCCAGCAGCCAAGGCGCAGGGTTAAAACTGTTTTTT.

The rearrangement joins TRBV7-2 to TRBJ1-6; tentatively, D is TRBD1 (5 bases). Trimming took off 3 bases at V and 8 bases at J, with 8 bases between the two ends. Per germline, CDR1 SGHTA and CDR2 FQGNSA. The length of the CDR3 is 13 residues. The CDR3 nucleotides read TGTGCCAGCAGCTTGGGGGGGGATTCACCCCTCCACTTT. This translates into CASSLGGDSPLHF. The full variable domain, completed using reference TRBV7-2 and TRBJ1-6, is GAGVSQSPSNKVTEKGKDVELRCDPISGHTALYWYRQSLGQGLEFLIYFQGNSAPDKSGLPSDRFSAERTGGSVSTLTIQRTQQEDSAVYLCASSLGGDSPLHFGNGTRLTVT.

Concerning this clone: The same CDR3 is also encoded by other DNA sequences in this sample. The chain employs TRBV2 and TRBJ1-2, with 8 bases aligning to TRBD1. J gave up 4 bases and V 2 bases, and 3 bases lay outside the gene matches. The germline V gene encodes CDR1 SNHLY and CDR2 FYNNEI. The CDR3 is made up of 14 amino acids. The CDR3 nucleotides read TGTGCCAGCAGTGAAAACAGGGGGAGCTATGGCTACACCTTC. It translates to CASSENRGSYGYTF.

The V call is TRBV29-1, the J call TRBJ2-5; possibly TRBD1 for D (6 bases). This CDR3 spans 12 amino acids. Germline-derived CDR1 and CDR2 are SQVTM and ANQGSEA. Trimming left V 8 bases short and J 2 bases short, with 12 bases between. The CDR3 reads CSFQGQQETQYF. Here the CDR3 DNA reads TGCAGCTTTCAGGGGCAGCAAGAGACCCAGTACTTC.

The rearrangement uses TRBV7-3 and TRBJ2-3, with 7 bases matching TRBD2. Germline CDR1 is SGHTA and CDR2 is FQGTGA. The V gene end was trimmed by 1 base and the J gene end by 3 bases; junction bases not matched to a gene: 4. This CDR3 has 15 residues. The CDR3 DNA sequence: TGTGCCAGCAGCTTAAAGCGGGGAGGAACAGATACGCAGTATTTT. Amino acids: CASSLKRGGTDTQYF. Full variable domain (rest looked up from reference TRBV7-3 and TRBJ2-3): GAGVSQTPSNKVTEKGKYVELRCDPISGHTALYWYRQSLGQGPEFLIYFQGTGAADDSGLPNDRFFAVRPEGSVSTLKIQRTERGDSAVYLCASSLKRGGTDTQYFGPGTRLTVL.

The rearrangement uses TRBV12-5 and TRBJ2-7, with D tentatively TRBD1 (5 bases). V gave up 3 bases and J gave up 4 bases, with 22 bases separating them. Germline V gives CDR1 LGHNT, CDR2 FRNRAP. The CDR3 totals 17 residues. This CDR3 reads CASGFAAQEKVDYEQYF. DNA for the CDR3: TGTGCTAGTGGTTTCGCGGCACAGGAGAAAGTAGATTACGAGCAGTACTTC. Using reference TRBV12-5 and TRBJ2-7 for the parts outside the CDR3, the full variable domain is DARVTQTPRHKVTEMGQEVTMRCQPILGHNTVFWYRQTMMQGLELLAYFRNRAPLDDSGMPKDRFSAEMPDATLATLKIQPSEPRDSAVYFCASGFAAQEKVDYEQYFGPGTRLTVT.

The J gene is TRBJ2-7, the V gene TRBV11-2, with TRBD1 matching 7 bases. Looked up from germline, CDR1 is SGHAT and CDR2 is FQNNGV. V dropped 6 bases and J dropped 2; count of bases not matched to a gene: 7. The CDR3 runs 14 residues. The CDR3 loop is CASRPTGQTYEQYF. The CDR3 DNA is TGTGCCAGCAGGCCTACGGGACAGACCTACGAGCAGTACTTC.

The gene calls are TRBV9 and TRBJ2-5, with D uncertain. The V and J ends lost 3 bases and 3 bases respectively, with 3 bases between them. Germline V lookup: CDR1 SGDLS, CDR2 YYNGEE. The CDR3 loop spans 11 amino acids. The CDR3 nucleotides are TGTGCCAGCAGCGCAGAAGAGACCCAGTACTTC. Translation: CASSAEETQYF.

The gene calls are TRBV3-1 (or the pseudogene TRBV3-2) and TRBJ2-7; D is unresolved. Germline V gives CDR1 LGHDT, CDR2 YNNKEL (reference sequence). CDR3 size: 13 residues. The V gene lost 1 base and the J gene lost 3 bases, with 7 bases spanning the gap. The CDR3: CASSQGYCYEQYF. CDR3 bases: TGTGCCAGCAGCCAAGGTTACTGCTACGAGCAGTACTTC.

This rearrangement joins TRBV19 to TRBJ2-5; D ambiguous. Trimming removed 3 bases at V and 6 bases at J, with 11 bases between. The CDR3 is 13 residues long. Germline-derived CDR1 and CDR2 are LNHDA and SQIVND (reference sequence). CDR3 DNA: TGTGCCAGTAGTATTCCCCCCGGTAAGACCCAGTACTTC. Translating gives CASSIPPGKTQYF.

This clone occurred once. The chain combines TRBV27 with TRBJ2-7, with D perhaps matching TRBD1 (6 bases). This CDR3 comprises 13 residues. Trimming stripped 7 bases from V and 2 bases from J, with 12 bases between. Germline V gives CDR1 MNHEY, CDR2 SMNVEV (reference sequence). DNA for the CDR3: TGTGCCAGCAAGACAGGCAATGCCTACGAGCAGTACTTC. As protein: CASKTGNAYEQYF.

This clone has a handful of counts. This rearrangement joins TRBV12-3 or TRBV12-4 to TRBJ2-3; D call uncertain. The CDR3 runs to 13 residues. V was clipped by 5 bases and J by 10 bases, with 16 bases between them. The CDR3 spells CASSNTMGLAQYF. The CDR3 DNA reads TGTGCCAGCAGTAACACGATGGGCCTCGCGCAGTATTTT.

This clone came up a few times. The rearrangement joins TRBV3-1 (or the pseudogene TRBV3-2) to TRBJ1-6; D may be TRBD1 (5 bases). Looked up from germline, CDR1 is LGHDT and CDR2 is YNNKEL (reference sequence). V dropped 1 base and J dropped 11 bases, with 21 bases sitting between them. CDR3 length: 17 amino acids. CDR3 DNA: TGTGCCAGCAGCCAAGTTACAGGCAAACTCCTCCGGACACCCCTCCACTTT. Its protein is CASSQVTGKLLRTPLHF.

The rearrangement uses TRBV24-1 and TRBJ2-2, with TRBD2 identical over 7 bases. The CDR3 extends over 14 amino acids. In germline, CDR1 is KGHDR, CDR2 SFDVKD. The junction had 3 bases not matched to a gene; V was cut back by 3 bases and J by 6 bases. The DNA for the CDR3 is TGTGCCACCAGTGATCCGACTAGCCCCGGGGAGCTGTTTTTT. Its protein product is CATSDPTSPGELFF.

The rearrangement uses TRBV28 and TRBJ2-3; D possibly corresponds to TRBD2 (6 bases). V lost 10 bases and J 6 bases, leaving 14 bases between the germline ends. Germline CDR1 and CDR2: MDHEN and SYDVKM. The CDR3 extends over 12 amino acids. The CDR3 DNA reads as TGTGCCACCCTTCGGGGGTGGGATACGCAGTATTTT. Protein product: CATLRGWDTQYF.

This rearrangement joins TRBV4-2 to TRBJ2-7, with 8 bases lining up with TRBD1. V shed 4 bases, J shed 2 bases, and the junction held 7 bases outside the gene matches. Germline lookup yields CDR1 LGHNA and CDR2 YNFKEQ. This CDR3 region has 15 residues. CDR3 nucleotides: TGTGCCAGCAGCCCCACTGGACAGGGCCCCTACGAGCAGTACTTC. Translating gives CASSPTGQGPYEQYF.

The V gene is TRBV19, the J gene TRBJ1-6; tentative D call: TRBD1 (6 bases). V was clipped by 6 bases and J by 8 bases, with 20 bases between them. The germline V gene has CDR1 LNHDA and CDR2 SQIVND (reference sequence). The CDR3 runs 16 residues. CDR3 nucleotide sequence: TGTGCCAGTAGGGATGGAAGGGACACGATGCATTCACCCCTCCACTTT. It encodes CASRDGRDTMHSPLHF.